Sequencing of this TCR beta chain was carried out in a study of cytomegalovirus exposure and HLA in healthy donors. The PCR had 60 Vbeta and 13 Jbeta primers. Repertoires were generated with immunoSEQ multiplex PCR, while TCRdb's copy carries only in-frame clones and drops some. Here the sample spans some 150,000 clones, roughly 80% being singletons. As regards this clone: Its target is not known.

CDR1 is MNHEY and CDR2 is SMNVEV in the germline V gene (reference sequence). Trimming removed 6 bases from V and 4 bases from J, with 12 bases in between. The CDR3 runs to 13 residues. Study-wide points: Accurate prediction of most subjects' HLA-A and HLA-B alleles from TCR beta sequences was reported.

V and J are TRBV27 and TRBJ1-1, with D possibly matching TRBD1 (5 bases). The TCR was taken from a woman in her 30s in good health and CMV-seropositive. The sample was PBMCs. DNA for the CDR3: TGTGCCAGCAGCCGGGGGGGGATCACTGAAGCTTTCTTT. Its protein is CASSRGGITEAFF.